This entry lists 8 T cell receptor beta chains sequenced from one sample in a study of T cells after yellow fever vaccination. A single record per CDR3 protein comes from TCRdb applying MiXCR to the 5' RACE reads. The sample contains 320,000 or so distinct CDR3 sequences, 8% to 9.5% of which appear only once. Sequencing was performed on PBMCs, taken around 45 days after the first yellow fever vaccination. The source is a man in his late teens or twenties who received the YFV17D yellow fever vaccine.

The chain combines TRBV2 with TRBJ2-1, with 10 nucleotides matching TRBD2. J was trimmed by 8 bases and V by 8 bases; bases with no gene match: 6. The CDR3 spans 13 residues. The germline V gene has CDR1 SNHLY and CDR2 FYNNEI. The DNA for the CDR3 is TGTGCCAGCGGCACTAGCGGGGCCCATGAGCAGTTCTTC. Protein sequence: CASGTSGAHEQFF.

This chain links TRBV6-1 with TRBJ2-6, with D perhaps matching TRBD2 (6 bases). The CDR3 is 15 amino acids. Trimming removed 7 bases at V and 2 bases at J, with 12 bases between. Per germline, CDR1 MNHNS and CDR2 SASEGT. Written as DNA, the CDR3 is TGTGCCAGCACTACCGGAGGGCCTGGGGCCAACGTCCTGACTTTC. This translates into CASTTGGPGANVLTF.

V and J are TRBV18 and TRBJ1-5; TRBD1 matches 12 bases. The CDR3 is made up of 17 amino acids. In germline, CDR1 is KGHSH, CDR2 LQKENI. V was clipped by 3 bases and J by 2 bases; unmatched bases: 5. The CDR3 bases are TGTGCCAGCTCACCTCCGGGACAGGGGGCTGGCAATCAGCCCCAGCATTTT. Translation: CASSPPGQGAGNQPQHF.

The sample holds a few counts of this clonotype. Here the CDR3 reads CASSYSVSGGETQYF. CDR3 nucleotides: TGTGCCAGCAGTTACTCGGTTAGCGGGGGGGAGACCCAGTACTTC. This sequence joins TRBV6-5 and TRBJ2-5; TRBD2 agrees at 10 bases. Germline CDR1 is MNHEY and CDR2 is SVGAGI. J gave up 5 bases and V 0 bases, and 3 bases lay outside the gene matches. This CDR3 has 15 amino acids.

Only a few counts were recorded for this clonotype. The rearrangement links TRBV4-3 to TRBJ2-1; 7 nucleotides match TRBD2. The CDR3 runs to 19 residues. With V trimmed by 1 base and J by 0 bases, 12 bases remained unmatched. Germline V gene lookup returns CDR1 LGHNA and CDR2 YSLEER. The CDR3 spells CASSQAKTGGPYSYNEQFF. CDR3 coding DNA: TGCGCCAGCAGCCAAGCGAAGACGGGGGGTCCCTACTCCTACAATGAGCAGTTCTTC.

V and J are TRBV6-5 and TRBJ2-2, with D possibly being TRBD2 (5 bases). The V and J ends lost 0 bases and 1 base respectively, with 9 bases between them. The CDR3 contains 16 residues. Germline V gene sequence: CDR1 MNHEY, CDR2 SVGAGI. The CDR3 region is CASSYSAAGNTGELFF. As DNA, the CDR3 is TGTGCCAGCAGTTACTCGGCGGCGGGGAACACCGGGGAGCTGTTTTTT.

The sample holds many counts of this clonotype. The rearrangement links TRBV4-3 to TRBJ2-3, with D hard to call. Germline CDR1 reads LGHNA; CDR2 reads YSLEER. This CDR3 is built from 14 residues. V lost 0 bases and J 4 bases, leaving 8 bases between the germline ends. The CDR3 region is CASSQDGRADTQYF. CDR3 DNA sequence: TGCGCCAGCAGCCAAGACGGGCGCGCAGATACGCAGTATTTT.

CDR3 sequence (DNA): TGTGCCATCAGTGACCGGATGGTGGGTGAAGCTTTCTTT. Translation gives CAISDRMVGEAFF. The rearrangement joins TRBV10-3 to TRBJ1-1; no clear D gene. The germline V and J ends were trimmed by 3 bases and 7 bases, with 12 bases remaining between them. The germline gives CDR1 ENHRY, CDR2 SYGVKD. CDR3 size: 13 residues.